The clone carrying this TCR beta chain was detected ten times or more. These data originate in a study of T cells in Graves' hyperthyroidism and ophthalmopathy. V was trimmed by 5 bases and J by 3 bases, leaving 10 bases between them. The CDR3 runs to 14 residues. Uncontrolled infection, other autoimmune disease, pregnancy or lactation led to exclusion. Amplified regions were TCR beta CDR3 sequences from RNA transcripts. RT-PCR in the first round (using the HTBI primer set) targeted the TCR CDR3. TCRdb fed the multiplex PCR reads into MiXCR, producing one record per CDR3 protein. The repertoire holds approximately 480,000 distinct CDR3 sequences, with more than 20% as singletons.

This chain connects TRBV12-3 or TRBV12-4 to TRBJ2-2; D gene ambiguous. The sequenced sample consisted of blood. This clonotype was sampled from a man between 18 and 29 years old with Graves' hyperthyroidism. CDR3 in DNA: TGTGCCAGCAGTCCGATCGGATACACCGGGGAGCTGTTTTTT. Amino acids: CASSPIGYTGELFF.